Below are 5 T cell receptor beta chains sequenced from a single sample in a study of blood T cell repertoires in COVID-19 (dated by TCRdb to about 2020). The library was obtained by the immunoSEQ multiplex PCR assay. TCRdb mirrors the immuneACCESS table, restricted to in-frame sequences. Some clones are absent from its copies; in checked studies, under half trace to an unresolved V gene, and the reason for the others is unknown. Present in this sample are around 240,000 clones, 70% to 90% of which were seen just once. The top ten hold approximately 2% of the sample. Sequenced material: PBMCs or T cells enriched from blood (not recorded which). The receptor set was obtained from a woman aged 45-65 years who had recovered from COVID-19.

The genes are TRBV5-4 and TRBJ1-1, with a tentative D call TRBD1 (5 bases). Germline V CDR1 and CDR2: SGHNT, YYREEE (reference sequence). The CDR3 extends over 14 amino acids. The germline V and J ends were trimmed by 0 bases and 1 base, with 7 bases remaining between them. The CDR3 DNA sequence: TGTGCCAGCAGCTTGGGCGGGGGGAACACTGAAGCTTTCTTT. Protein sequence: CASSLGGGNTEAFF.

V is TRBV27 and J is TRBJ2-7, with D perhaps matching TRBD2 (5 bases). Germline-derived CDR1 and CDR2 are MNHEY and SMNVEV (reference sequence). V lost 1 base, J lost 2 bases, and 12 bases lay in between. This CDR3 is 15 amino acids long. CDR3 nucleotide sequence: TGTGCCAGCAGTTTATTGAGGGCTAGACCCTACGAGCAGTACTTC. This gives the protein CASSLLRARPYEQYF.

The rearrangement joins TRBV27 to TRBJ2-5, with TRBD1 as a possible D gene (6 bases). The V end was cut by 5 bases, the J end by 5 bases, with 12 bases between. Germline V lookup: CDR1 MNHEY, CDR2 SMNVEV (reference sequence). The CDR3 is 13 amino acids. CDR3 in amino acids: CASSPGVPETQYF. CDR3 nucleotide sequence: TGTGCCAGCAGTCCAGGGGTTCCGGAGACCCAGTACTTC.

This chain uses TRBV28 with TRBJ2-7; 7 bases line up with TRBD1. This CDR3 has 12 residues. V was clipped by 9 bases and J by 3 bases; unmatched bases: 5. Per germline, CDR1 MDHEN and CDR2 SYDVKM. The CDR3 nucleotides read TGTGCCAGTGGACAGGCGATCTACGAGCAGTACTTC. Its translation: CASGQAIYEQYF.

The chain combines TRBV10-2 with TRBJ2-7; D unresolved. The V end lost 8 bases, the J end lost 7 bases, and 6 bases lay between the germline ends. Germline V gene sequence: CDR1 WSHSY, CDR2 SAAADI. The CDR3 has 9 residues. The CDR3 DNA sequence: TGCGCCAGCGGCGGTGAGCAGTACTTC. Amino acids: CASGGEQYF.